This T cell receptor beta chain was identified in a study of cytomegalovirus exposure and HLA in healthy donors. Broader study findings: A later analysis reportedly identified an Asian-associated ancestry cluster as carrying fewer N-insertions than the 666-donor mean. A few V segments could not be told apart, such as TRBV6-2 and TRBV6-3, and were left out. The authors considered a cluster of highly shared sequence variants likely to be a sequencing artifact.

60 Vbeta and 13 Jbeta primers were used in PCR. Measured with immunoSEQ multiplex PCR; TCRdb has only the in-frame clones, and not every one. The sample has about 190,000 clones, around four fifths seen once. Points on this clone: The antigen remains undetermined.

CDR3 length: 14 amino acids. Germline CDR1 and CDR2: ENHRY and SYGVKD. V lost 6 bases and J lost 0; bases outside the gene matches: 4. Input material: PBMCs. The clonotype was recovered from a woman aged 50 to 60 in good health and CMV-seropositive. The rearrangement links TRBV10-3 to TRBJ1-1; 7 positions agree with TRBD1. CDR3 bases: TGTGCCATCAGAGAGACAGGGATGAACACTGAAGCTTTCTTT. It codes for CAIRETGMNTEAFF.